Listed below are T cell receptor beta chains from one sample, sequenced in a study of T cell changes during pregnancy in multiple sclerosis. Produced via immunoSEQ multiplex PCR; TCRdb's table is partial and in-frame only. The sample yields roughly 48,000 clones, 80% to 95% seen once. The sample was CD4+ T cells from peripheral blood mononuclear cells, taken in the third trimester of pregnancy. The receptors were gathered from a female donor with multiple sclerosis, enrolled in a pregnancy study. The CDR3 runs from the conserved cysteine through the conserved F or W. Some rows mark clone size as missing; the rest say once, few, many or name a class of expanded clone.

NA | TRBJ2-2 | TRBV4-2 | CASSQVTGGTGELFF
few | TRBJ1-5 | TRBV28 | CASSPQGQPQHF
once | TRBJ2-5 | TRBV2 | CASSVSGGGEETQYF
NA | TRBJ1-4 | TRBV7-2 | CASSDRGREKLFF
NA | TRBJ1-2 | TRBV27 | CASRPQGSYGYTF
NA | TRBJ1-4 | TRBV20-1 | CSADDREKLFF
NA | TRBJ1-5 | TRBV6-1 | CASSEAIRGVQPQHF
NA | TRBJ2-5 | TRBV7-9 | CASSLEGQGKWETQYF
NA | TRBJ1-4 | TRBV28 | CASGQGRSEKLFF
NA | TRBJ1-2 | TRBV6-1 | CASRPAGREKDGYTF